This TCR beta chain derives from a study of OX40 agonist ivuxolimab in advanced cancers. Between the trimmed V and J ends, which lost 3 bases and 7 bases, there was a span of 9 bases. The CDR3 runs to 12 residues. Germline lookup yields CDR1 LGHNA and CDR2 YSLEER. This clone was observed a handful of times. Assay: immunoSEQ multiplex PCR; the TCRdb copy retains only in-frame clones and omits some. Of 90,000 to 100,000 clones in the sample, over 85% are singletons; the top ten hold 0.79%. This specimen was CD4+ or CD8+ T cells sorted from blood, taken in a trial of the OX40 agonist ivuxolimab. The chain carries TRBV4-3 and TRBJ1-1; D gene ambiguous. The sequence was collected from an adult with an advanced solid tumor such as melanoma, head and neck, liver or kidney cancer. Here the CDR3 DNA reads TGCGCCAGCAGCCATCGGCGGGGTGAAGCTTTCTTT. Its protein is CASSHRRGEAFF.